This T cell receptor (beta chain) was documented in a study of OX40 agonist ivuxolimab in advanced cancers. About the study: Patients took ivuxolimab, an agonistic anti-OX40 (CD134) antibody. Hepatocellular carcinoma, melanoma, renal cell or head and neck cancer occurred in dose-escalation patients. Therapy given before enrollment (anti-PD-1, anti-PD-L1 or anti-CTLA-4) was allowed, and around 41% had some. Study findings and constraints: Doses of 0.1 to 3.0 mg/kg were accompanied by clonal expansion of CD4+ and CD8+ blood T cells by week 6.

The assay was immunoSEQ multiplex PCR, and TCRdb's table has in-frame clones only and misses some. The sample shows around 140,000 clones, roughly 91% of them seen only once. On this clone itself: Its antigen is not identified.

Trimming left V 3 bases short and J 11 bases short, with 20 bases between. The CDR3 loop spans 15 amino acids. In germline, CDR1 is LNHDA, CDR2 SQIVND (reference sequence). V usage is TRBV19 and J usage is TRBJ1-5; no clear D gene. The clonotype originates from an adult with an advanced solid tumor such as melanoma, head and neck, liver or kidney cancer. The sequenced sample was CD4+ or CD8+ T cells sorted from blood, obtained in a trial of the OX40 agonist ivuxolimab. CDR3 nucleotides: TGTGCCAGTAGTATGGCCCTCGTCTTTATAGGAGCCCAGCATTTT. It codes for CASSMALVFIGAQHF.